This T cell receptor (beta chain) came from a study of human versus mouse CDR3 diversity and MHC coevolution. About the study: Reported immunoSEQ sensitivity was one in 200,000 T cells, with reduced amplification bias. Study findings and constraints: Mice had fewer CDR3 deletions and insertions than humans on average.

A note on this clone: Its antigen remains unidentified. One end of the junction is discordant with germline, which a read error may explain.

The CDR3 has 12 residues. Germline V gene lookup returns CDR1 SGHTA and CDR2 FQGTGA. Libraries were prepared by immunoSEQ multiplex PCR; TCRdb keeps only in-frame clonotypes and omits some of them. The sample lists 75,000 to 90,000 clones, over 85% occurring once. The receptor was derived from a person aged 25 to 75 in good health. The sequencing input was naive CD4+ T cells from blood. The subset denotes: CD45RO-negative CD62L-positive naive CD4 T cells. V gene TRBV7-3 combines with J gene TRBJ2-7, with 10 positions matching TRBD1. CDR3 bases: TGTGCCAGCAGCTTAAGGGACAGGGGTGCGAACTTC. Translating gives CASSLRDRGANF.